The rows below give T cell receptor beta chains drawn from one sample of a study of post-analysis software for immune sequencing data. TCRdb recomputed calls from the PCR reads with MiXCR, one row per CDR3 protein. Here the sample spans about 570,000 distinct CDR3 sequences, approximately 34% being singletons. Specimen: blood. The receptors stem from a girl younger than 18 with multiple sclerosis. The CDR3 runs from the conserved cysteine through the conserved F or W. The D gene is left open where the match is weak. Clone size is not always given. Where it is, it says once, few, many or a class for expanded clones.

>TRBJ2-3|TRBV4-2|TRBD1|NA
TGTGCCAGCAGCCAGAGCCCCTTTCGGGACAGGGCGTCCGATACGCAGTATTTT
CASSQSPFRDRASDTQYF
>TRBJ2-1|TRBV11-2|NA|few
TGTGCCAGCAGCGGAGGGGGGCACAATGAGCAGTTCTTC
CASSGGGHNEQFF
>TRBJ2-1|TRBV9|NA|few
TGTGCCAGCAGCGTAGACCACTACAATGAGCAGTTCTTC
CASSVDHYNEQFF
>TRBJ2-2|TRBV10-3|NA|NA
TGTGCCATCAGTGAGGGGGGTGACACCGGGGAGCTGTTTTTT
CAISEGGDTGELFF
>TRBJ2-3|TRBV4-1|TRBD1|few
TGCGCCAGCAGCCCGGGACAGGGGGCGACAGATACGCAGTATTTT
CASSPGQGATDTQYF
>TRBJ2-5|TRBV5-1|NA|NA
TGCGCCAGCAGCTTGGTTGGCTTTCGAGAGACCCAGTACTTC
CASSLVGFRETQYF
>TRBJ1-2|TRBV5-6|TRBD1|NA
TGTGCCAGCAGCTCCGGGACAGGGAACGTGTACTATGGCTACACCTTC
CASSSGTGNVYYGYTF
>TRBJ1-4|TRBV24-1|NA|NA
TGTGCCACCAGTGATGTGGGGGCTCGGGAAAAACTGTTTTTT
CATSDVGAREKLFF
>TRBJ2-3|TRBV20-1|TRBD1|few
TGCAGTGCCCCGGAAACAGGGGCCGGCACAGATACGCAGTATTTT
CSAPETGAGTDTQYF
>TRBJ2-5|TRBV6-1|NA|few
TGTGCCAGCAACGGCGGGGCACAAGAGACCCAGTACTTC
CASNGGAQETQYF
>TRBJ1-6|TRBV20-1|NA|NA
TGCAGTGCTAGAGTTGGGAGCTCCTATAATTCACCCCTCCACTTT
CSARVGSSYNSPLHF